The next 30 T cell receptor beta chains were all read from a single sample in a study of regulatory T cells in long-lasting Graves disease (dated by TCRdb to 2020 to 2023). Receptor libraries were prepared by multiplex PCR. Sequencing was performed on an Illumina HiSeq 4000. To build TCR beta libraries, CDR3 regions were amplified by Arm-PCR using iRepertoire HTBI primers. TCRdb cleaned the public reads at Q25 with fastp, built clones with MiXCR and kept in-frame beta chains. CDR3 protein sequences are deduplicated, and each keeps its most common genes and DNA. This sample gives 350,000 to 500,000 distinct CDR3 sequences in total; around 23% of them show up just once. The top ten clones comprise 14% of the sample. The time point label of this sample denotes: persistent/refractory GD, antithyroid drugs over 5 years with positive TRAb. For both TCR sequencing and RNA sequencing, RNA was extracted from PBMCs in TRIzol.

The sample in question was peripheral blood mononuclear cells (PBMCs), obtained when the disease was refractory, from a patient treated with antithyroid drugs. Receptors originate from a female donor with Graves disease.

This clonotype has a count of ten or more. J is TRBJ2-2 and V is TRBV20-1; 10 bases match TRBD2. The J segment lost 8 bases and the V segment lost 3 bases, leaving 12 bases of the junction unmatched. This CDR3 spans 16 amino acids. Germline V CDR1 and CDR2: DFQATT, SNEGSKA (reference sequence). CDR3 region: CSASSDLAGVVGELFF. CDR3 sequence (DNA): TGCAGTGCTAGTAGTGATCTAGCGGGAGTAGTAGGGGAGCTGTTTTTT.

This clonotype was recorded at least ten times. The V gene is TRBV12-3 or TRBV12-4, the J gene TRBJ1-6, with 7 bases that match TRBD1. The J segment lost 7 bases and the V segment lost 4 bases, leaving 4 bases of the junction unmatched. This CDR3 contains 14 residues. The CDR3 region is CASSSRTGNSPLHF. The DNA of the CDR3 is TGTGCCAGCAGTTCCAGGACAGGCAATTCACCCCTCCACTTT.

This clonotype occurred a few times. The rearrangement joins TRBV3-1 to TRBJ2-5; 8 positions agree with TRBD1. Germline V CDR1 and CDR2: LGHDT, YNNKEL (reference sequence). The trim removed 8 bases at V and 1 base at J, leaving 6 bases unmatched. The CDR3 is 14 residues long. Here the CDR3 DNA reads TGTGCCAGCCGCGGGACAGGATTCCAAGAGACCCAGTACTTC. Its translation is CASRGTGFQETQYF.

This clonotype was found a few times. The V call is TRBV11-2, the J call TRBJ1-2, with 7 bases matching TRBD1. This CDR3 is 14 amino acids long. The J segment lost 8 bases and the V segment lost 4 bases, leaving 10 bases of the junction unmatched. The germline V gene has CDR1 SGHAT and CDR2 FQNNGV. The DNA of the CDR3 is TGTGCCAGCAGCTCCATACAGGGGAGGTGGGGCTACACCTTC. Translated, it gives CASSSIQGRWGYTF.

This clonotype has just a few counts. This chain connects TRBV12-3 or TRBV12-4 to TRBJ2-1, with TRBD2 matching over 11 bases. V shed 8 bases, J shed 9 bases, and the junction held 12 bases outside the gene matches. This CDR3 spans 15 amino acids. The CDR3 region has the DNA TGTGCCAGCCGTGGTGGGGCTAGCGGGAGGCGTGAGCAGTTCTTC. Amino acid sequence: CASRGGASGRREQFF.

This clonotype was recorded many times. The CDR3 coding sequence is TGTGCCAGCAGCTACAGCACAGATACGCAGTATTTT. Its translation is CASSYSTDTQYF. V usage is TRBV11-2 and J usage is TRBJ2-3; no definite D call. Germline V CDR1 and CDR2: SGHAT, FQNNGV. Trimming removed 4 bases at V and 0 bases at J, with 2 bases between. This CDR3 contains 12 residues. The variable domain in full, completed from reference TRBV11-2 and TRBJ2-3, reads EAGVAQSPRYKIIEKRQSVAFWCNPISGHATLYWYQQILGQGPKLLIQFQNNGVVDDSQLPKDRFSAERLKGVDSTLKIQPAKLEDSAVYLCASSYSTDTQYFGPGTRLTVL.

The chain combines TRBV9 with TRBJ2-3; tentative D call: TRBD2 (6 bases). The V end lost 4 bases, the J end lost 0 bases, and 15 bases lay between the germline ends. Germline lookup yields CDR1 SGDLS and CDR2 YYNGEE. This CDR3 comprises 16 residues. Here the CDR3 reads CASSRGGRQSTDTQYF. As DNA, the CDR3 is TGTGCCAGCAGCCGGGGTGGGAGGCAAAGCACAGATACGCAGTATTTT.

At least ten counts were recorded for this clonotype. This chain joins TRBV7-9 and TRBJ2-5, with TRBD2 identical over 7 bases. The V and J ends lost 4 bases and 3 bases, in that order; junction bases with no gene match: 5. Germline loops: CDR1 SEHNR, CDR2 FQNEAQ (reference sequence). This CDR3 comprises 14 residues. Here the CDR3 reads CASSSFGGEETQYF. The CDR3 DNA sequence: TGTGCCAGCAGCTCCTTTGGGGGGGAAGAGACCCAGTACTTC.

The chain recombines TRBV28 with TRBJ1-5, with 7 bases matching TRBD1. V was pared by 7 bases and J by 5 bases, with 5 bases of the junction left unmatched. The CDR3 loop spans 13 amino acids. Germline loops: CDR1 MDHEN, CDR2 SYDVKM. Written as DNA, the CDR3 is TGTGCCAGCATAGACAGGGTTGATCAGCCCCAGCATTTT. Encoded protein: CASIDRVDQPQHF.

CDR3 coding DNA: TGTGCCAGCAGCTTCCTCCAGACAGGGGGCCGCTCTGGAAACACCATATATTTT. It encodes CASSFLQTGGRSGNTIYF. The J gene is TRBJ1-3, the V gene TRBV5-6; 10 nucleotides agree with TRBD1. Germline trimming cut 2 bases from V and 0 bases from J; bases unmatched to any gene: 8. The CDR3 runs to 18 residues. Germline V lookup: CDR1 SGHDT, CDR2 YYEEEE.

Only a few counts were recorded for this clonotype. This sequence joins TRBV5-1 and TRBJ2-6, with D perhaps TRBD1 (6 bases). The CDR3 totals 16 residues. Trimming cost V 4 bases and J 1 base, with 12 bases left between them. The germline gives CDR1 SGHRS, CDR2 YFSETQ. The CDR3 nucleotides read TGCGCCAGCAGCACCTCACAGGGTTCTGGGGCCAACGTCCTGACTTTC. It translates to CASSTSQGSGANVLTF.

This clonotype has a count of ten or more. J is TRBJ2-5 and V is TRBV20-1; maybe TRBD2 (6 bases). Germline V gives CDR1 DFQATT, CDR2 SNEGSKA (reference sequence). Trimming took 3 bases from V and 6 from J, leaving 11 bases between them. The CDR3 sequence is 12 residues long. The chain's CDR3 is CSASGSGKTQYF. The CDR3 nucleotides read TGCAGTGCTAGCGGGAGCGGAAAGACCCAGTACTTC.

This clonotype was recorded at least ten times. This chain uses TRBV11-2 with TRBJ2-7, with D maybe TRBD2 (6 bases). The CDR3 has 14 residues. V was trimmed by 1 base and J by 11 bases, leaving 18 bases between them. Germline CDR1 reads SGHAT; CDR2 reads FQNNGV. The CDR3 loop reads CASSLVGGIGEEYF. The CDR3 DNA is TGTGCCAGCAGCTTAGTAGGCGGGATCGGGGAGGAGTACTTC.

For this clonotype: A single base separates this from a much larger clone, so it may be a read error. The chain carries TRBV6-2 or TRBV6-3 and TRBJ1-2; 8 bases are shared with TRBD1. The CDR3 runs 16 residues. V shed 7 bases, J shed 0 bases, and the junction held 10 bases outside the gene matches. Germline loops: CDR1 MNHEY, CDR2 SVGEGT. The CDR3 bases are TGTGCCAGCATCCTACTTTGGGACAGGACTAACTATGGCTACACCTTC. Its protein product is CASILLWDRTNYGYTF.

A note on this clonotype: A read error may be the cause here, since a much bigger clone is one base away. V usage is TRBV5-1 and J usage is TRBJ2-2; D call uncertain. Germline V gives CDR1 SGHRS, CDR2 YFSETQ. The CDR3 runs to 15 residues. The CDR3 region has the DNA TGCGCCAGCAGCTTGTTGGAACAGAACACCAGGGAGCTGTTTTTT. This encodes CASSLLEQNTRELFF.

This clonotype was observed many times. This sequence joins TRBV6-2 or TRBV6-3 and TRBJ2-7; D gene unclear. There are 14 residues in the CDR3. Trimming stripped 0 bases from V and 2 bases from J, with 8 bases between. Germline CDR1 reads MNHEY; CDR2 reads SVGEGT. For the CDR3, the DNA is TGTGCCAGCAGTTACTCAAACTATGCCTACGAGCAGTACTTC. Translated: CASSYSNYAYEQYF.

This clonotype was picked up many times. This chain links TRBV7-9 with TRBJ2-7; maybe TRBD1 (5 bases). Trimming pared 5 bases from V and 0 bases from J, leaving 14 bases between. CDR1 and CDR2 from the germline V gene are SEHNR and FQNEAQ (reference sequence). The CDR3 sequence is 15 residues long. The CDR3 reads CASSLEGEHSYEQYF. The DNA for the CDR3 is TGTGCCAGCAGCCTAGAAGGGGAACACTCCTACGAGCAGTACTTC.

The sample holds many counts of this clonotype. This chain connects TRBV2 to TRBJ2-7; TRBD2 agrees at 8 bases. The CDR3 totals 15 residues. V dropped 1 base and J dropped 4; count of bases not matched to a gene: 6. Germline lookup yields CDR1 SNHLY and CDR2 FYNNEI. CDR3 sequence (DNA): TGTGCCAGCAGTGAAGGAGCGGGAGTTAGGTACGAGCAGTACTTC. Translated, it gives CASSEGAGVRYEQYF. Full variable domain (rest looked up from reference TRBV2 and TRBJ2-7): EPEVTQTPSHQVTQMGQEVILRCVPISNHLYFYWYRQILGQKVEFLVSFYNNEISEKSEIFDDQFSVERPDGSNFTLKIRSTKLEDSAMYFCASSEGAGVRYEQYFGPGTRLTVT.

A few counts support this clonotype. V is TRBV20-1 and J is TRBJ2-5; 10 nucleotides agree with TRBD1. This CDR3 contains 14 residues. The V gene's germline CDR1 is DFQATT and CDR2 SNEGSKA (reference sequence). V shed 3 bases, J shed 5 bases, and the junction held 6 bases outside the gene matches. The CDR3 loop is CSAREGTGEETQYF. CDR3 bases: TGCAGTGCTAGGGAAGGGACAGGGGAGGAGACCCAGTACTTC.

In this sample, this clonotype turned up a few times. The chain employs TRBV7-9 and TRBJ2-2; 11 bases match TRBD2. Trimming removed 8 bases from V and 6 bases from J; junction bases left unmatched: 5. This CDR3 region has 14 residues. Germline CDR1 SEHNR, CDR2 FQNEAQ (reference sequence). CDR3 residues: CASLGLAVPGELFF. The CDR3 DNA sequence: TGTGCCAGCTTGGGACTAGCGGTACCCGGGGAGCTGTTTTTT.

This clonotype was counted ten times or more. This chain connects TRBV27 to TRBJ1-5, with D possibly being TRBD1 (5 bases). Germline loops: CDR1 MNHEY, CDR2 SMNVEV (reference sequence). This CDR3 has 19 amino acids. V lost 7 bases, J lost 2 bases, and 27 bases lay in between. CDR3 loop: CASIFIPLRDVIGNQPQHF. The CDR3 DNA reads TGTGCCAGCATTTTTATCCCCTTAAGGGACGTAATAGGCAATCAGCCCCAGCATTTT.

The CDR3 DNA follows: TGTGCCAGCAGCTTTGAGGGGGCCTACGAGCAGTACTTC. It codes for CASSFEGAYEQYF. J is TRBJ2-7 and V is TRBV7-9, with D possibly being TRBD1 (6 bases). The CDR3 has 13 residues. CDR1 is SEHNR, CDR2 FQNEAQ, per germline (reference sequence). Trimming shortened V by 3 bases and J by 2 bases, and 8 bases separated the two germline ends.

This clonotype was found a few times. The V and J genes are TRBV28 and TRBJ2-5, with TRBD1 identical over 8 bases. V lost 2 bases and J lost 1; bases outside the gene matches: 9. CDR1 is MDHEN and CDR2 is SYDVKM in the germline V gene. The CDR3 consists of 17 residues. CDR3 amino acids: CASSLVRTGQTQETQYF. The CDR3 DNA sequence: TGTGCCAGCAGTTTAGTCAGGACAGGGCAAACCCAAGAGACCCAGTACTTC.

As regards this clonotype: An end of the junction does not agree with germline; a read error may underlie this. The chain combines TRBV5-1 with TRBJ2-1; perhaps TRBD2 as D (6 bases). The CDR3 contains 16 residues. Germline CDR1 is SGHRS and CDR2 is YFSETQ. For the CDR3, the DNA is TGCGCCAGCAGCTTGGGGGACCGGGACTCCTCCAATGAGCAGTTCTTC. Translated, it gives CASSLGDRDSSNEQFF.

This clonotype was seen repeatedly, ten times or more. CDR3 sequence reads: CASSEDFTGPGNSGNTIYF. The CDR3 bases are TGTGCCAGCAGTGAGGATTTCACAGGGCCGGGCAACTCTGGAAACACCATATATTTT. The V gene is TRBV2, the J gene TRBJ1-3; possibly TRBD1 for D (6 bases). V was shortened by 3 bases and J by 0 bases, with 21 bases between the two germline ends. The CDR3 totals 19 residues. Germline V CDR1 and CDR2: SNHLY, FYNNEI.

Worth noting for this clonotype: Just one base apart from a much larger clone, this may be a read error. The chain links TRBV6-1 to TRBJ1-5; D is ambiguous. Trimming shortened V by 4 bases and J by 7 bases, and 8 bases separated the two germline ends. This CDR3 has 12 residues. CDR1 is MNHNS, CDR2 SASEGT, per germline. CDR3 sequence: CASSGDKQPQHF. CDR3 sequence (DNA): TGTGCCAGCAGTGGAGACAAACAGCCCCAGCATTTT.

This chain links TRBV15 with TRBJ2-2, with a weak D call TRBD2 (5 bases). The germline V gene has CDR1 LNHNV and CDR2 YYDKDF (reference sequence). The V end lost 2 bases, the J end lost 2 bases, and 12 bases lay between the germline ends. CDR3 length equals 16 residues. CDR3 region: CATSRWRGINTGELFF. CDR3 nucleotide sequence: TGTGCCACCAGCAGATGGAGAGGGATTAACACCGGGGAGCTGTTTTTT.

This clonotype has at least ten counts. The genes are TRBV9 and TRBJ2-2; possible D gene TRBD2, 6 bases. V was pared by 5 bases and J by 1 base, with 9 bases between. This CDR3 comprises 14 residues. CDR1 and CDR2 (germline): SGDLS, YYNGEE. CDR3 DNA sequence: TGTGCCAGCAGTGTCGGGGGGAACACCGGGGAGCTGTTTTTT. Amino acids: CASSVGGNTGELFF.

J is TRBJ2-5 and V is TRBV30, with D possibly being TRBD1 or TRBD2 (5 bases each). Per germline, CDR1 GTSNPN and CDR2 SVGIG (reference sequence). V lost 3 bases, J lost 2 bases, and 19 bases lay in between. The CDR3 covers 16 residues. Here the CDR3 reads CAWSQGSRGGQETQYF. The DNA of the CDR3 is TGTGCCTGGAGCCAAGGGAGTAGGGGTGGACAAGAGACCCAGTACTTC.

This clonotype appeared many times. The V gene is TRBV29-1, the J gene TRBJ2-5; 9 bases are a match to TRBD1. The V gene's germline CDR1 is SQVTM and CDR2 ANQGSEA. The CDR3 totals 12 residues. Trimming took 7 bases from V and 5 from J; bases not matched to a gene: 5. CDR3 in DNA: TGCAGCGCGGGACAGGGCAGTGAGACCCAGTACTTC. Protein sequence: CSAGQGSETQYF. Full variable domain (missing parts from reference TRBV29-1 and TRBJ2-5): SAVISQKPSRDICQRGTSLTIQCQVDSQVTMMFWYRQQPGQSLTLIATANQGSEATYESGFVIDKFPISRPNLTFSTLTVSNMSPEDSSIYLCSAGQGSETQYFGPGTRLLVL.